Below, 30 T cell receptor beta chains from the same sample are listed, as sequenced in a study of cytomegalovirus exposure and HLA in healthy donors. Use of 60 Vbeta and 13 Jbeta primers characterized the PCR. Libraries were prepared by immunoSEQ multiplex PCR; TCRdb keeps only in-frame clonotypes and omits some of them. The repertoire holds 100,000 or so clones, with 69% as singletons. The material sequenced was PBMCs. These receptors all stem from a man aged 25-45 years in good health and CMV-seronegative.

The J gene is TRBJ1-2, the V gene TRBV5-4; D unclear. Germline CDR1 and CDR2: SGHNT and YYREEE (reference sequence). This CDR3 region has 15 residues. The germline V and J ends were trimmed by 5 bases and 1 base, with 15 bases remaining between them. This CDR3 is CASRAAGEYNYGYTF. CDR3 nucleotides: TGTGCCAGCAGGGCAGCCGGAGAATATAACTATGGCTACACCTTC.

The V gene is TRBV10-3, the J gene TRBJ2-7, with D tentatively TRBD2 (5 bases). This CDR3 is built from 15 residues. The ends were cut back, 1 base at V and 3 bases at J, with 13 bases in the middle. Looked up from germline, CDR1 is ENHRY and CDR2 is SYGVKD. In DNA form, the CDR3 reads TGTGCCATCAGTGAGTGGCAGCGGACCAACTACGAGCAGTACTTC. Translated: CAISEWQRTNYEQYF.

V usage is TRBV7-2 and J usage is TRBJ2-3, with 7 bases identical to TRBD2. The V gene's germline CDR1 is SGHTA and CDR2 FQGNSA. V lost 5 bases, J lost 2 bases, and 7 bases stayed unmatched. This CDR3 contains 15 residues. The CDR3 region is CASSAWTRYTDTQYF. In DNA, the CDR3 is TGTGCCAGCAGCGCTTGGACTAGATACACAGATACGCAGTATTTT.

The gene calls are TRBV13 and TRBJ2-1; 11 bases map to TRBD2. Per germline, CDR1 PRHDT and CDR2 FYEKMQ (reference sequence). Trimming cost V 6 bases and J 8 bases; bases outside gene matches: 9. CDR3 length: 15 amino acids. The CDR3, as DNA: TGTGCCAGCAGGGCTACTAGCGGGAGTAATGATGAGCAGTTCTTC. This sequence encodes CASRATSGSNDEQFF.

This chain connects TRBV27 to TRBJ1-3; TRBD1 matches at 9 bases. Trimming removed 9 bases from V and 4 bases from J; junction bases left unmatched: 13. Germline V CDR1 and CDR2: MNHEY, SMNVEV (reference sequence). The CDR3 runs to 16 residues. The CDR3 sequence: CASRGSGTGLGNTIYF. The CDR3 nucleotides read TGTGCCAGTAGAGGTTCCGGGACAGGGCTGGGAAACACCATATATTTT.

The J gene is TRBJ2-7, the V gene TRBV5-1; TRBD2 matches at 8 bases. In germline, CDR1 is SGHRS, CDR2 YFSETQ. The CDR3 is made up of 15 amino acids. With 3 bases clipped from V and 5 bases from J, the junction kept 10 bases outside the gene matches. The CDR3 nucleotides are TGCGCCAGCAGCTGGGGGGACGGGAGGGCCCACGAGCAGTACTTC. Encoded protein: CASSWGDGRAHEQYF. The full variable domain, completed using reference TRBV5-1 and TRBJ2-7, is KAGVTQTPRYLIKTRGQQVTLSCSPISGHRSVSWYQQTPGQGLQFLFEYFSETQRNKGNFPGRFSGRQFSNSRSEMNVSTLELGDSALYLCASSWGDGRAHEQYFGPGTRLTVT.

This chain's CDR3 is CASSWEGDRGSPLHF. The CDR3 DNA reads as TGTGCCAGCAGCTGGGAGGGCGACAGAGGGTCACCCCTCCACTTT. The chain employs TRBV7-2 and TRBJ1-6, with D perhaps matching TRBD1 (5 bases). V was clipped by 4 bases and J by 10 bases, with 17 bases between them. Germline CDR1 SGHTA, CDR2 FQGNSA. The CDR3 consists of 15 residues.

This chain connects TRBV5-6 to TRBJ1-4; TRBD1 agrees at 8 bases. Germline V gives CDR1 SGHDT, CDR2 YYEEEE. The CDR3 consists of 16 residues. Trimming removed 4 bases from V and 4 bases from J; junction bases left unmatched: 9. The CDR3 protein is CASSQLPGQVNEKLFF. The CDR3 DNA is TGTGCCAGCAGCCAACTACCGGGACAGGTTAATGAAAAACTGTTTTTT.

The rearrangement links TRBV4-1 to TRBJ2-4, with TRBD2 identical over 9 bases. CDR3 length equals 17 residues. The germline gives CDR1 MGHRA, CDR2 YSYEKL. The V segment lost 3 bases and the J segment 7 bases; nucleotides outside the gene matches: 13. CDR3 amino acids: CASSQVLAGVLVNIQYF. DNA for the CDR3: TGCGCCAGCAGCCAGGTGTTAGCGGGAGTATTGGTCAACATTCAGTACTTC.

Here the CDR3 reads CASSFRTEAFF. The CDR3, as DNA: TGTGCCAGCAGCTTCCGGACTGAAGCTTTCTTT. The chain carries TRBV7-9 and TRBJ1-1; D is ambiguous. Germline CDR1 reads SEHNR; CDR2 reads FQNEAQ (reference sequence). CDR3 length equals 11 residues. V was clipped by 3 bases and J by 5 bases, with 4 bases between them. The full variable domain, rest sourced from reference TRBV7-9 and TRBJ1-1, is DTGVSQNPRHKITKRGQNVTFRCDPISEHNRLYWYRQTLGQGPEFLTYFQNEAQLEKSRLLSDRFSAERPKGSFSTLEIQRTEQGDSAMYLCASSFRTEAFFGQGTRLTVV.

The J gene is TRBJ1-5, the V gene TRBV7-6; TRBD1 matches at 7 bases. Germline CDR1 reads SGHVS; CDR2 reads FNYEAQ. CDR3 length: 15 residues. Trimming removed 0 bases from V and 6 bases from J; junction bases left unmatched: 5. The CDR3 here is CASSLATGFTQPQHF. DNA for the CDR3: TGTGCCAGCAGCTTAGCGACAGGGTTCACTCAGCCCCAGCATTTT.

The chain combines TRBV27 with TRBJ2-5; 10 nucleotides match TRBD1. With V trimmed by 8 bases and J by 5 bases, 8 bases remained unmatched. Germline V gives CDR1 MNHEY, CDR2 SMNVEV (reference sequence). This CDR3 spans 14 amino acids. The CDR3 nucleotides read TGTGCCAGCTCAAGACAGGGGGCTCGGGAGACCCAGTACTTC. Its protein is CASSRQGARETQYF.

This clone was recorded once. The CDR3 DNA follows: TGTGCCAGCAGCGCTTGGTCTAGCGGGAGATACGAGCAGTACTTC. Translating it yields CASSAWSSGRYEQYF. The chain is built from TRBV11-2 and TRBJ2-7; TRBD2 aligns across 10 bases. This CDR3 spans 15 amino acids. In germline, CDR1 is SGHAT, CDR2 FQNNGV. Germline trimming cut 5 bases from V and 4 bases from J; bases unmatched to any gene: 8.

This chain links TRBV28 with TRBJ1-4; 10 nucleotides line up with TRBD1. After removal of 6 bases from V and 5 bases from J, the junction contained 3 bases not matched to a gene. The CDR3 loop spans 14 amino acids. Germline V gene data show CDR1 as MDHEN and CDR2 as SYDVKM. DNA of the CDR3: TGTGCCAGCAGCTCGACAGGGGGCAATGAAAAACTGTTTTTT. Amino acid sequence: CASSSTGGNEKLFF.

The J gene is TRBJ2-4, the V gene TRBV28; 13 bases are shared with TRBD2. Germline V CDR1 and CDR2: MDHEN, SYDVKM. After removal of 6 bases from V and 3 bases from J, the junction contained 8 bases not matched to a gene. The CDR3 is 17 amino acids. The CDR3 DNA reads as TGTGCCAGCAGCTACGGACTAGCGGGAGTTGACAAAAACATTCAGTACTTC. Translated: CASSYGLAGVDKNIQYF.

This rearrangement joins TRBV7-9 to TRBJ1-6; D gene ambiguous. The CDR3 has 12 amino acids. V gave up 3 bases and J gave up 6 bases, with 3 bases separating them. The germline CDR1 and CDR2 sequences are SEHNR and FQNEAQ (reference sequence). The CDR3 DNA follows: TGTGCCAGCAGCTTTATTAATTCACCCCTCCACTTT. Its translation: CASSFINSPLHF.

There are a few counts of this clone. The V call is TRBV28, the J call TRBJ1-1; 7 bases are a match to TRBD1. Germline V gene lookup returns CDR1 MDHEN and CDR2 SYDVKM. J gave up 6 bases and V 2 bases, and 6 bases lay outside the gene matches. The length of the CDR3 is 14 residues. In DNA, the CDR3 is TGTGCCAGCAGTTTACCCGACAGGGCTCCTGAAGCTTTCTTT. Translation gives CASSLPDRAPEAFF.

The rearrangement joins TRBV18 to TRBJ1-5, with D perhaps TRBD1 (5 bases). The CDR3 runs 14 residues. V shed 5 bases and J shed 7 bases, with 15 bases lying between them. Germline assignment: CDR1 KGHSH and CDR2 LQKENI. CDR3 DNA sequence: TGTGCCAGCTCATCCTCAGGGCACGACCAGCCCCAGCATTTT. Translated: CASSSSGHDQPQHF.

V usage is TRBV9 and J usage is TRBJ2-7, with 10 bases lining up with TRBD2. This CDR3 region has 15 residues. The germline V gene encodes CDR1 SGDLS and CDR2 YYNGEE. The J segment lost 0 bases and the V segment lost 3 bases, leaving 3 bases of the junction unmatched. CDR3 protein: CASSATSGYSYEQYF. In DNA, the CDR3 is TGTGCCAGCAGCGCGACTAGCGGGTACTCCTACGAGCAGTACTTC.

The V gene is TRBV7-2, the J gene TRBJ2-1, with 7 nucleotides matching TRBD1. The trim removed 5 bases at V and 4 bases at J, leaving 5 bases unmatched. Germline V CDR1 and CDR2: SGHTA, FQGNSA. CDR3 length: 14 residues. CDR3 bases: TGTGCCAGCAGCGGGGACAGACTTTACAATGAGCAGTTCTTC. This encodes CASSGDRLYNEQFF. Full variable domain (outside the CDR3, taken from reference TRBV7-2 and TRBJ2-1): GAGVSQSPSNKVTEKGKDVELRCDPISGHTALYWYRQSLGQGLEFLIYFQGNSAPDKSGLPSDRFSAERTGGSVSTLTIQRTQQEDSAVYLCASSGDRLYNEQFFGPGTRLTVL.

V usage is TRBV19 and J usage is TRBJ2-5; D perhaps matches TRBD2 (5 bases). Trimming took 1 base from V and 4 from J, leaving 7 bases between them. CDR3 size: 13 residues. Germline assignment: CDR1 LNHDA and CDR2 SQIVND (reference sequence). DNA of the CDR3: TGTGCCAGTAGTATAGCTAGCAGAGAGACCCAGTACTTC. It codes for CASSIASRETQYF. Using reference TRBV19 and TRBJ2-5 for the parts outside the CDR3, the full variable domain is DGGITQSPKYLFRKEGQNVTLSCEQNLNHDAMYWYRQDPGQGLRLIYYSQIVNDFQKGDIAEGYSVSREKKESFPLTVTSAQKNPTAFYLCASSIASRETQYFGPGTRLLVL.

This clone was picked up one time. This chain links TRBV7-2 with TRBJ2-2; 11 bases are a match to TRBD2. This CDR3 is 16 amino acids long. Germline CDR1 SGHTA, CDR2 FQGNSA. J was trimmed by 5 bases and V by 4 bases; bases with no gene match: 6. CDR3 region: CASSSGWTSGTGELFF. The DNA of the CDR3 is TGTGCCAGCAGCTCAGGGTGGACTAGCGGGACCGGGGAGCTGTTTTTT.

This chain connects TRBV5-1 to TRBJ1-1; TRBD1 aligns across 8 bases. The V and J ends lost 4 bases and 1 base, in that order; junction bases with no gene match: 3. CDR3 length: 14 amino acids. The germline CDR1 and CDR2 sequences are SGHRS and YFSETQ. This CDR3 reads CASSLDRANTEAFF. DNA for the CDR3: TGCGCCAGCAGCCTGGACAGGGCGAACACTGAAGCTTTCTTT.

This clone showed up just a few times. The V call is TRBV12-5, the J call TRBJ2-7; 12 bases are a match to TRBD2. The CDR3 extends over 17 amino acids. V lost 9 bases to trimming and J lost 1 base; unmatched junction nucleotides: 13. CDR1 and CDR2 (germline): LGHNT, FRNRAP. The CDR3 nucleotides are TGTGCTAGCCAATTCACTAGGACTAGCGGGAAATCCTACGAGCAGTACTTC. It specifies CASQFTRTSGKSYEQYF.

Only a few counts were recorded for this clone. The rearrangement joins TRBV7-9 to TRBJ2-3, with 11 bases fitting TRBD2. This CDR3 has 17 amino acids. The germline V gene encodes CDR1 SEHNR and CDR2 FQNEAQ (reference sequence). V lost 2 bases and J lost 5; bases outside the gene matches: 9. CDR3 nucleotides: TGTGCCAGCAGCTTAAGCATAGCGGGAGGGCCGCAAGATACGCAGTATTTT. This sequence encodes CASSLSIAGGPQDTQYF.

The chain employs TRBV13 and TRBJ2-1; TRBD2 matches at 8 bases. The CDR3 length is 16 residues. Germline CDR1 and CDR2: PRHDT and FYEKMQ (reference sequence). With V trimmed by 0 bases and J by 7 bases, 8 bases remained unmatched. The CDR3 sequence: CASSLGLREGRNEQFF. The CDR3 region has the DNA TGTGCCAGCAGCTTAGGCCTCCGGGAGGGCCGGAATGAGCAGTTCTTC.

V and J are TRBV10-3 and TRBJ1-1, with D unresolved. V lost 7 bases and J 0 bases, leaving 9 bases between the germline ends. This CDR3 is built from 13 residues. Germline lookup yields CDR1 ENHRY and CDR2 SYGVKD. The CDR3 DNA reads TGTGCCATCAATTCGGGGATGAACACTGAAGCTTTCTTT. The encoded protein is CAINSGMNTEAFF.

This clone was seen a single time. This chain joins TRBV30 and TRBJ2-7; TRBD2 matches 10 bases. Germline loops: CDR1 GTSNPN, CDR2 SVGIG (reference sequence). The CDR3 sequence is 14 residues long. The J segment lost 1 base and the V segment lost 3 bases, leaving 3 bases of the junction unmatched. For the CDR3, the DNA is TGTGCCTGGAGAGGACTAGCGGAGTCCTACGAGCAGTACTTC. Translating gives CAWRGLAESYEQYF.

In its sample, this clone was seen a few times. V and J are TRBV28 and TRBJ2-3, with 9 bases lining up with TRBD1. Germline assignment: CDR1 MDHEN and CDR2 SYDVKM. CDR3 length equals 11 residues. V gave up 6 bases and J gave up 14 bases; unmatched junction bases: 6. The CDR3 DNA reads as TGTGCCAGCAGCGGGACAGGGCGCCCGTATTTT. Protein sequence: CASSGTGRPYF.

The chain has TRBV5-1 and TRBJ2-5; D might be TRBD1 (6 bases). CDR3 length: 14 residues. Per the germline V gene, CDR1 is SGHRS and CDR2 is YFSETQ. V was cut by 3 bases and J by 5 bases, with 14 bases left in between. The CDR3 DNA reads TGCGCCAGCAGCTATATGGGGGCGGACGAGACCCAGTACTTC. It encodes CASSYMGADETQYF.